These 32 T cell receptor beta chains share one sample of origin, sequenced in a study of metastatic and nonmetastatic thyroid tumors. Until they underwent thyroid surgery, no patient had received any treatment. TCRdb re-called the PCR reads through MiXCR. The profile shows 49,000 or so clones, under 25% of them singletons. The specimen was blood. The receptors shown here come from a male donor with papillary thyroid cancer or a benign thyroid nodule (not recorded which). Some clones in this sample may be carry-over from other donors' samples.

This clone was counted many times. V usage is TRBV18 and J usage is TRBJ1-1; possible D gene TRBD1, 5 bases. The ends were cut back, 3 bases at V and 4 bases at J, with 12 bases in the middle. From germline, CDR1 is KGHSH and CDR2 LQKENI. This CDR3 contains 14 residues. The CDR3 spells CASSPASGGTEAFF. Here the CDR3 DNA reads TGTGCCAGCTCACCCGCGAGCGGGGGCACTGAAGCTTTCTTT.

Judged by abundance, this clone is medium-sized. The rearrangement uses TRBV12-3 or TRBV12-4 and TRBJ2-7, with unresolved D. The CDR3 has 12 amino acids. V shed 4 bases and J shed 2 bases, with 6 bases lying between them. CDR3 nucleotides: TGTGCCAGCAGTTCCCGCCCCTACGAGCAGTACTTC. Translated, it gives CASSSRPYEQYF.

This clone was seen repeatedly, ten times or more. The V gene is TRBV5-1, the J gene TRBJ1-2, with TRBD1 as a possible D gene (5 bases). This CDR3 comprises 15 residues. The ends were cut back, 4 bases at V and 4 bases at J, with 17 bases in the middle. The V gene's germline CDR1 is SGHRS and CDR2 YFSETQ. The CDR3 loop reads CASSLGTASSYGYTF. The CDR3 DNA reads TGCGCCAGCAGCCTCGGGACGGCCTCTAGCTATGGCTACACCTTC.

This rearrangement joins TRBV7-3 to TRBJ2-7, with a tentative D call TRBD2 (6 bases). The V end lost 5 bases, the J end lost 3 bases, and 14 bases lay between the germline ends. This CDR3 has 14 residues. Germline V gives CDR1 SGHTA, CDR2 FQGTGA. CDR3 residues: CASSLDGGLYEQYF. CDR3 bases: TGTGCCAGCAGCCTAGACGGGGGTCTCTACGAGCAGTACTTC.

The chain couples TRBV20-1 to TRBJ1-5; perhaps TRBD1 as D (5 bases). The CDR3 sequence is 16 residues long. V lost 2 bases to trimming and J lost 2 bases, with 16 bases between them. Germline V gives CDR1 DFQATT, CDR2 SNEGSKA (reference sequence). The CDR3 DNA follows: TGCAGTGCTAGATCCGCCGGCTGGGGGGGCAATCAGCCCCAGCATTTT. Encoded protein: CSARSAGWGGNQPQHF.

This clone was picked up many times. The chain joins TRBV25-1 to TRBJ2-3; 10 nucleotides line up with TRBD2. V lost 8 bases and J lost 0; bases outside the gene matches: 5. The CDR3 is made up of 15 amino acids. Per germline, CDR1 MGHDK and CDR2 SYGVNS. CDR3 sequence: CASGRLAGSTDTQYF. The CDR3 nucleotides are TGTGCCAGCGGGCGACTAGCGGGCAGCACAGATACGCAGTATTTT.

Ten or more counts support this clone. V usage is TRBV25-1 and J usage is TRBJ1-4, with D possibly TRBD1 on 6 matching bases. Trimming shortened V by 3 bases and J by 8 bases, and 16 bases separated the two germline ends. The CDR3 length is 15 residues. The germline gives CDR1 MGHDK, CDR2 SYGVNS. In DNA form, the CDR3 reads TGTGCCAGCAGTGAGGCGACGACGGGACAAGAAAAACTGTTTTTT. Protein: CASSEATTGQEKLFF.

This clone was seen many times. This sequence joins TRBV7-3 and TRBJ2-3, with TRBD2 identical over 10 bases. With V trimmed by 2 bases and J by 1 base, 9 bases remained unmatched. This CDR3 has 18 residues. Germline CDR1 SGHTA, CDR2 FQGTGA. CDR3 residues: CASSLLAGDGSGTDTQYF. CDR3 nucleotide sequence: TGTGCCAGCAGCTTACTAGCGGGAGATGGGAGCGGCACAGATACGCAGTATTTT.

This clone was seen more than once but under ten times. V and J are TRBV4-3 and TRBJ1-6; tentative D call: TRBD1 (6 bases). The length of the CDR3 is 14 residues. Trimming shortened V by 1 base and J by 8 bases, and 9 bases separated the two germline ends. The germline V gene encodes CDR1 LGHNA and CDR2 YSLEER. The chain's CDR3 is CASSQGGAYSPLHF. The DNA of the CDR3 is TGCGCCAGCAGCCAAGGGGGGGCATATTCACCCCTCCACTTT.

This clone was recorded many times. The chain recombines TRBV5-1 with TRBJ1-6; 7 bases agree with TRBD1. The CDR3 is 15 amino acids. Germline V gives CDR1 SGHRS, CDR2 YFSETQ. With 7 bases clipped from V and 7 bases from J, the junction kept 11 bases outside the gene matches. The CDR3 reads CASGNPGQTNSPLHF. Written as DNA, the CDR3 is TGCGCCAGCGGAAACCCGGGACAGACAAATTCACCCCTCCACTTT.

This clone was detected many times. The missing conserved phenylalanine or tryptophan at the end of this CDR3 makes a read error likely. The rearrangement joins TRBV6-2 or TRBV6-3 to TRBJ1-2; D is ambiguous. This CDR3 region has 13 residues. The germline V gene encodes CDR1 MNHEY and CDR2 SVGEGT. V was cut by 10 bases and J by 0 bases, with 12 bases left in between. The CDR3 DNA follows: TGTGCCACCAAAAGAGGGCCTAACTATGGCTACACCCTC. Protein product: CATKRGPNYGYTL.

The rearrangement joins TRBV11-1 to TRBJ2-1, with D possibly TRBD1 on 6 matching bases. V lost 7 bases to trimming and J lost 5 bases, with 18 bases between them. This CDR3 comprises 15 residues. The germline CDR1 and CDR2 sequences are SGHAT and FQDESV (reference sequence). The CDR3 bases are TGTGCCAGCATCCCAGGGGCTAGCCCGAACAATGAGCAGTTCTTC. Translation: CASIPGASPNNEQFF.

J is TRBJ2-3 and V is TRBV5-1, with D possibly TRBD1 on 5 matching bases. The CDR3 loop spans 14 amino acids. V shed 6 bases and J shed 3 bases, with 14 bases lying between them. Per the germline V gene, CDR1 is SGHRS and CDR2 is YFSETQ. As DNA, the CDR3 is TGCGCCAGCACCAGTGGGCAGGGAACAGATACGCAGTATTTT. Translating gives CASTSGQGTDTQYF.

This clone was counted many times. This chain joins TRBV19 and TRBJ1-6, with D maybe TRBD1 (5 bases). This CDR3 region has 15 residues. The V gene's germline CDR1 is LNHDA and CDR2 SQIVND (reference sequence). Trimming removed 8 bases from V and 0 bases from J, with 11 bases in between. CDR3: CASRGATSYNSPLHF. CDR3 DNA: TGTGCCAGTCGAGGGGCGACCTCCTATAATTCACCCCTCCACTTT. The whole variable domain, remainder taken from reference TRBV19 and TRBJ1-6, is DGGITQSPKYLFRKEGQNVTLSCEQNLNHDAMYWYRQDPGQGLRLIYYSQIVNDFQKGDIAEGYSVSREKKESFPLTVTSAQKNPTAFYLCASRGATSYNSPLHFGNGTRLTVT.

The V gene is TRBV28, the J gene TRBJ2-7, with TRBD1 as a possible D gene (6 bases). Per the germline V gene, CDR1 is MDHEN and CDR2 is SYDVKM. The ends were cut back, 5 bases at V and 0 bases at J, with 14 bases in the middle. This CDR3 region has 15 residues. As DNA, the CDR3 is TGTGCCAGCAGTCCGTTTGAGGACAGCTCCTACGAGCAGTACTTC. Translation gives CASSPFEDSSYEQYF.

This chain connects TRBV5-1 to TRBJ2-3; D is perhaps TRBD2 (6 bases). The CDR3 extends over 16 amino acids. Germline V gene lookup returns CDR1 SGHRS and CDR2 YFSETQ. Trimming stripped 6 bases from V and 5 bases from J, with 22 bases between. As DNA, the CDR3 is TGCGCCAGCAACCCGCGGGGTCTTATCTCCATAGATACGCAGTATTTT. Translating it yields CASNPRGLISIDTQYF.

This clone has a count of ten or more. Here the CDR3 reads CSVEDTGRYTF. CDR3 nucleotide sequence: TGCAGCGTTGAAGATACGGGACGCTACACCTTC. The chain uses TRBV29-1 and TRBJ1-2; D might be TRBD1 (5 bases). The V gene lost 0 bases and the J gene lost 9 bases, with 8 bases spanning the gap. The germline V gene has CDR1 SQVTM and CDR2 ANQGSEA. This CDR3 has 11 amino acids.

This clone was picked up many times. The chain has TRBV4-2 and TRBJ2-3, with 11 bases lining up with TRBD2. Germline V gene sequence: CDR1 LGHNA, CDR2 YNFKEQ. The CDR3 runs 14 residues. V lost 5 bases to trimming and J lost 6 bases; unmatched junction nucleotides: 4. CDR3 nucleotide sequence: TGTGCCAGCAGCGTTAGCGGGGGGGGGGATACGCAGTATTTT. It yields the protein CASSVSGGGDTQYF.

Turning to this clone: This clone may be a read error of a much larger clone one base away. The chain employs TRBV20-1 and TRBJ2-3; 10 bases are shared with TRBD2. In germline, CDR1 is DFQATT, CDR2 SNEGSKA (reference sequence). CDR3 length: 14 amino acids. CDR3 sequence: CGARSGRETDTQYF. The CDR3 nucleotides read TGCGGTGCTAGAAGCGGGAGGGAGACAGATACGCAGTATTTT.

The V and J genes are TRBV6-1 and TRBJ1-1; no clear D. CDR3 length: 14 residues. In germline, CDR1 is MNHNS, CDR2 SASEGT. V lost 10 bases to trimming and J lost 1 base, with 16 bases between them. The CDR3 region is CAIRQLRGNTEAFF. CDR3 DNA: TGTGCCATCCGCCAACTACGGGGGAACACTGAAGCTTTCTTT.

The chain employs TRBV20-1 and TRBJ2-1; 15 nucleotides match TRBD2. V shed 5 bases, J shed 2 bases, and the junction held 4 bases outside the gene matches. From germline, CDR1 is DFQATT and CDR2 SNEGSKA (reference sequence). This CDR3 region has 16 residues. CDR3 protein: CSAPGLAGGPYNEQFF. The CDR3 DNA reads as TGCAGTGCTCCAGGACTAGCGGGGGGGCCCTACAATGAGCAGTTCTTC.

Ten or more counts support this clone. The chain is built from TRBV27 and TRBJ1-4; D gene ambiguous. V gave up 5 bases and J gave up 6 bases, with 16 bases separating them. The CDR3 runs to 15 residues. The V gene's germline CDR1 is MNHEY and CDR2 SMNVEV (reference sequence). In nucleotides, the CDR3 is TGTGCCAGCAGTCCCTCGTGGGGATGGCATGAAAAACTGTTTTTT. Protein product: CASSPSWGWHEKLFF.

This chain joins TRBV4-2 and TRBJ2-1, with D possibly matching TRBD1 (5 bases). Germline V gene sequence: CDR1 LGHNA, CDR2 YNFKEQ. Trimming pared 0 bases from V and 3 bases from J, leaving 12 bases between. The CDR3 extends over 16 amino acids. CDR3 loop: CASSQDGEGDYNEQFF. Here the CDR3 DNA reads TGTGCCAGCAGCCAAGATGGAGAAGGGGACTACAATGAGCAGTTCTTC.

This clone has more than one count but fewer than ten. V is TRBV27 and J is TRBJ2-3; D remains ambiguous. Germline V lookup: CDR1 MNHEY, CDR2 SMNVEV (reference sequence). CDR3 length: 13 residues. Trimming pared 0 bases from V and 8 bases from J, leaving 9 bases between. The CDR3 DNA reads TGTGCCAGCAGTTTATCCGGGCGCTCTACGCAGTATTTT. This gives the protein CASSLSGRSTQYF.

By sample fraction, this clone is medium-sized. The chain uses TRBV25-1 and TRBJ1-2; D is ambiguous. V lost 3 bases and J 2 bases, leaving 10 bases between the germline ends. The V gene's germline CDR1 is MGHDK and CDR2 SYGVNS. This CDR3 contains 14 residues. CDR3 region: CASSDHWTNYGYTF. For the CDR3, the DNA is TGTGCCAGCAGTGACCACTGGACCAACTATGGCTACACCTTC.

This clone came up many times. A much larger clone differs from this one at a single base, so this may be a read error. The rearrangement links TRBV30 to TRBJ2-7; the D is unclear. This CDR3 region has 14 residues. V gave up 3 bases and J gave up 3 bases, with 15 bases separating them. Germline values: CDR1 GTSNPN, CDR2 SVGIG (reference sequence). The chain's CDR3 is CAWRFRIGIYEQYF. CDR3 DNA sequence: TGTGCCTGGAGGTTCAGAATAGGGATCTACGAGCAGTACTTC.

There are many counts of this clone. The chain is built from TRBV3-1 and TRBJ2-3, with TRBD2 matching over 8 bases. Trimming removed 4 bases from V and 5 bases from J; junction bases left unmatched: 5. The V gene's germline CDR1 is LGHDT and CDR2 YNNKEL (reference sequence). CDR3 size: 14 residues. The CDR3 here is CASSLPLAGDTQYF. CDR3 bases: TGTGCCAGCAGCCTACCTCTAGCGGGAGATACGCAGTATTTT.

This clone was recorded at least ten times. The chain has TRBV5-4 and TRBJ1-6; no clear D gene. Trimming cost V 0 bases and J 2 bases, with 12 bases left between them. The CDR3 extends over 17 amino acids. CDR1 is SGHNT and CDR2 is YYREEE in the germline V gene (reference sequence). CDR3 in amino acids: CASSLVEERAYNSPLHF. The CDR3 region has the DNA TGTGCCAGCAGCTTGGTAGAAGAGCGGGCCTATAATTCACCCCTCCACTTT.

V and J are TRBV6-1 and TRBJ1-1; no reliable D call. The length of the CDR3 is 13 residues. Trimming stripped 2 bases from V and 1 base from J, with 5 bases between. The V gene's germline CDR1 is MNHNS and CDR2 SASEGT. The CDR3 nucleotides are TGTGCCAGCAGTGAAAAAGAGAACACTGAAGCTTTCTTT. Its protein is CASSEKENTEAFF.

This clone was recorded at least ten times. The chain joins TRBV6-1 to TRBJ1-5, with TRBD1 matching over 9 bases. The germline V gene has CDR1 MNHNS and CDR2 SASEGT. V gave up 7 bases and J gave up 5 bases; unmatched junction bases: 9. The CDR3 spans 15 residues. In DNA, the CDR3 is TGTGCCAGCACTCCGGGACAGGGTTGGGATCAGCCCCAGCATTTT. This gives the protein CASTPGQGWDQPQHF.

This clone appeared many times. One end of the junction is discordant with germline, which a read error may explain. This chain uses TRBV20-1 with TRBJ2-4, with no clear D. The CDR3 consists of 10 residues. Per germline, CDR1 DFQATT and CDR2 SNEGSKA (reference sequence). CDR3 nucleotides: TGCAGTGCTAGTATCAGCTACGCGGTCTTC. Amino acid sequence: CSASISYAVF.

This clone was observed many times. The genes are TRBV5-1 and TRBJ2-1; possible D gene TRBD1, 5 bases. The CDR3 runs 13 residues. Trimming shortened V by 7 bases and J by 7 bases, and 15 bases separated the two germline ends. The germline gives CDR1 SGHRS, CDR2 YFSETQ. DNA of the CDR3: TGCGCCAGCTACAATCAGGGAAGGAATGAGCAGTTCTTC. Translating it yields CASYNQGRNEQFF.